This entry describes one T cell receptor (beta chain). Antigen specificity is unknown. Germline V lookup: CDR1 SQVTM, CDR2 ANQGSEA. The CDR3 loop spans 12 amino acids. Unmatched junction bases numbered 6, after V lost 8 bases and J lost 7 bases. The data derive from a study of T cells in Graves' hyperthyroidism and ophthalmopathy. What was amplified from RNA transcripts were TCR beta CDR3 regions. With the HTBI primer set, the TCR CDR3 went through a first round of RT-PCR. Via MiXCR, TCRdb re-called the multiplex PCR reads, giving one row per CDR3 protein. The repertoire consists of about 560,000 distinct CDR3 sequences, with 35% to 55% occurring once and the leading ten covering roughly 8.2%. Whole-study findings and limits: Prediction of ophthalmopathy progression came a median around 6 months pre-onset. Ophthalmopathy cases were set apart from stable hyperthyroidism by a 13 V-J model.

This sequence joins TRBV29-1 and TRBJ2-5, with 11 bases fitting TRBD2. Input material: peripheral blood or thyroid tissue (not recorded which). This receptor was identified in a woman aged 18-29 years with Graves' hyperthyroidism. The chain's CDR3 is CSHGTSGRTQYF. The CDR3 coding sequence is TGCAGCCACGGGACTAGCGGCCGGACCCAGTACTTC.